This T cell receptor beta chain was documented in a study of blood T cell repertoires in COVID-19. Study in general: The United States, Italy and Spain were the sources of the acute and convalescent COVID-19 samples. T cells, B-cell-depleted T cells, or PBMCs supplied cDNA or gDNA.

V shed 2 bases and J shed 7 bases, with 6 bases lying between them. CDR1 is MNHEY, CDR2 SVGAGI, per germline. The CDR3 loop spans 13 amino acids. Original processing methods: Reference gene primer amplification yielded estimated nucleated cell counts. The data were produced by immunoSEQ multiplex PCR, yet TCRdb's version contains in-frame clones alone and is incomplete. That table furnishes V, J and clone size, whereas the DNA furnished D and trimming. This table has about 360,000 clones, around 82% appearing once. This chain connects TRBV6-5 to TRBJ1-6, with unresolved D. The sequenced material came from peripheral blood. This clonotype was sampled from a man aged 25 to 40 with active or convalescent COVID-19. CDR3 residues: CASSYVGNSPLHF. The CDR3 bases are TGTGCCAGCAGTTACGTCGGGAATTCACCCCTCCACTTT.